Below, 27 T cell receptor beta chains from the same sample are listed, as sequenced in a study of blood T cells in healthy people across ages. A J-beta primer mix and a sample-barcoded 5' primer were used in a second PCR of about 7 to 12 cycles. MiXCR was run by TCRdb on the 5' RACE reads, yielding one entry per CDR3 protein. Of approximately 1.5 million distinct CDR3 sequences listed, approximately 43% are singletons. Input material: blood. The receptor source for this set is a woman aged 18 to 35 in good health.

This clonotype was observed once. The chain employs TRBV6-6 and TRBJ2-1, with a weak D call TRBD1 (5 bases). The J call may be in error: the DNA end matches TRBJ2-7 better. This CDR3 region has 15 residues. Germline V gene lookup returns CDR1 MNHNY and CDR2 SVGAGI (reference sequence). As DNA, the CDR3 is TGTGCCAGCAGGGGCGGACAAAGATCCTACAATGAGCAGTACTTC. It translates to CASRGGQRSYNEQYF.

This clonotype was seen a single time. V is TRBV6-5 and J is TRBJ2-2; 10 bases fit TRBD1. The CDR3 loop spans 16 amino acids. The V and J ends lost 6 bases and 5 bases, in that order; junction bases with no gene match: 9. The germline V gene has CDR1 MNHEY and CDR2 SVGAGI. The CDR3, as DNA: TGTGCCAGCAGCCTTCAGGGACAGGGGATTACCGGGGAGCTGTTTTTT. Translation gives CASSLQGQGITGELFF.

This chain uses TRBV20-1 with TRBJ2-1; D call uncertain. Trimming took off 2 bases at V and 2 bases at J, with 4 bases between the two ends. Germline CDR1 reads DFQATT; CDR2 reads SNEGSKA (reference sequence). This CDR3 region has 12 residues. The CDR3 sequence is CSARTPYNEQFF. The CDR3 nucleotides are TGCAGTGCTAGAACACCCTACAATGAGCAGTTCTTC.

This clonotype was observed a few times. The chain links TRBV20-1 to TRBJ1-2; 9 nucleotides agree with TRBD1. This CDR3 comprises 15 residues. V dropped 2 bases and J dropped 6; count of bases not matched to a gene: 10. Germline lookup yields CDR1 DFQATT and CDR2 SNEGSKA (reference sequence). CDR3 amino acids: CSARSRGTGRDGYTF. The CDR3 DNA follows: TGCAGTGCTAGAAGTCGCGGGACAGGGAGAGATGGCTACACCTTC.

This chain connects TRBV4-1 to TRBJ2-4; D possibly uses TRBD1 or TRBD2 (6 bases each). This CDR3 spans 14 amino acids. Germline CDR1 and CDR2: MGHRA and YSYEKL. V was pared by 4 bases and J by 13 bases, with 20 bases between. The CDR3, as DNA: TGCGCCAGCAGCCCTACCCTAGGGGGGTTGGCCCAGTACTTC. Translated, it gives CASSPTLGGLAQYF.

This chain joins TRBV27 and TRBJ2-1, with D perhaps assigned TRBD1 or TRBD2 (5 bases each). CDR3 length equals 16 residues. Trimming removed 3 bases from V and 4 bases from J, with 16 bases in between. Germline V gives CDR1 MNHEY, CDR2 SMNVEV (reference sequence). Here the CDR3 reads CASSLYPGATYNEQFF. In DNA form, the CDR3 reads TGTGCCAGCAGTTTGTACCCCGGGGCCACATACAATGAGCAGTTCTTC.

This clonotype appeared many times. CDR3 in DNA: TGTGCCAGCAGTTCGACTAGCACAGATACGCAGTATTTT. It is translated as CASSSTSTDTQYF. The rearrangement links TRBV7-2 to TRBJ2-3; the D is unclear. Deletions cut 6 bases from V and 0 bases from J, with 7 bases between. Germline assignment: CDR1 SGHTA and CDR2 FQGNSA. The CDR3 totals 13 residues.

This chain connects TRBV5-1 to TRBJ2-4; possibly TRBD2 for D (7 bases). TRBJ2-7 matches the DNA end more closely, so the J call is doubtful. This CDR3 contains 15 residues. Germline loops: CDR1 SGHRS, CDR2 YFSETQ. The CDR3 loop reads CASSLQGRESYEQYF. For the CDR3, the DNA is TGCGCCAGCAGCTTGCAGGGGAGGGAATCCTACGAGCAGTACTTC.

The V gene is TRBV20-1, the J gene TRBJ2-1; no reliable D call. This CDR3 has 15 amino acids. V was shortened by 0 bases and J by 5 bases, with 14 bases between the two germline ends. Germline V gene sequence: CDR1 DFQATT, CDR2 SNEGSKA (reference sequence). As DNA, the CDR3 is TGCAGTGCTAGAGATTTGTTACAGAACAACAATGAGCAGTTCTTC. Residues: CSARDLLQNNNEQFF.

As to this clonotype: One junction end does not reproduce the germline sequence, and a read error may be involved. This chain links TRBV4-1 with TRBJ1-4; D perhaps matches TRBD1 (5 bases). Per germline, CDR1 MGHRA and CDR2 YSYEKL. The CDR3 has 16 residues. The CDR3 sequence is CTSSQDGGARYEKLFF. The CDR3 region has the DNA TGCACCAGCAGCCAAGACGGCGGGGCCCGCTATGAAAAACTGTTTTTT.

This clonotype has a handful of counts. The rearrangement uses TRBV7-2 and TRBJ1-5, with D possibly matching TRBD1 (5 bases). The V and J ends lost 1 base and 2 bases respectively, with 12 bases between them. Germline CDR1 SGHTA, CDR2 FQGNSA. This CDR3 contains 16 residues. CDR3 amino acids: CASSLGRIRGNQPQHF. Here the CDR3 DNA reads TGTGCCAGCAGCTTAGGGAGGATCAGGGGCAATCAGCCCCAGCATTTT.

The J gene is TRBJ2-1, the V gene TRBV10-3; D tentatively fits TRBD1 or TRBD2 (5 bases each). Per germline, CDR1 ENHRY and CDR2 SYGVKD. V lost 10 bases, J lost 0 bases, and 16 bases lay in between. There are 15 residues in the CDR3. As DNA, the CDR3 is TGTGCCACTCGGGACGCCTGGGGCTCCTACAATGAGCAGTTCTTC. Translation gives CATRDAWGSYNEQFF.

The J gene is TRBJ2-5, the V gene TRBV15; D gene unclear. CDR3 size: 14 residues. Germline values: CDR1 LNHNV, CDR2 YYDKDF (reference sequence). V shed 1 base and J shed 11 bases, with 17 bases lying between them. The CDR3 bases are TGTGCCACCAGCAGAGTTTGGTCCCGGAATGAGCAGTACTTC. Protein product: CATSRVWSRNEQYF.

The gene calls are TRBV20-1 and TRBJ1-1; D uncertain. This CDR3 is built from 15 residues. The germline gives CDR1 DFQATT, CDR2 SNEGSKA (reference sequence). The V and J ends lost 1 base and 7 bases respectively, with 19 bases between them. CDR3 loop: CSARVAGSIILEAFF. Written as DNA, the CDR3 is TGCAGTGCTAGAGTAGCCGGGTCTATTATCCTTGAAGCTTTCTTT.

This clonotype has a handful of counts. V gene TRBV20-1 combines with J gene TRBJ1-2; tentative D call: TRBD1 (6 bases). Germline V gene lookup returns CDR1 DFQATT and CDR2 SNEGSKA (reference sequence). This CDR3 spans 15 amino acids. Trimming took 5 bases from V and 7 from J, leaving 23 bases between them. CDR3 sequence reads: CSADNRDLVYGGYTF. CDR3 nucleotide sequence: TGCAGTGCTGATAACAGGGACCTAGTGTATGGTGGCTACACCTTC.

The chain carries TRBV12-3 or TRBV12-4 and TRBJ2-2; no clear D. V lost 7 bases and J 5 bases, leaving 11 bases between the germline ends. The CDR3 covers 13 residues. The CDR3: CASTRLGTGELFF. The CDR3 DNA reads as TGTGCCAGCACGCGACTGGGTACCGGGGAGCTGTTTTTT.

This clonotype was found a few times. This sequence joins TRBV27 and TRBJ2-5; tentative D call: TRBD1 (8 bases). The CDR3 has 14 residues. V was clipped by 0 bases and J by 11 bases, with 16 bases between them. In germline, CDR1 is MNHEY, CDR2 SMNVEV (reference sequence). CDR3 bases: TGTGCCAGCAGTTTATCAGCGGGACAGGTGTTACAGTACTTC. It is translated as CASSLSAGQVLQYF.

Many counts were recorded for this clonotype. V usage is TRBV7-2 and J usage is TRBJ1-2; no clear D. V was clipped by 5 bases and J by 8 bases, with 15 bases between them. Germline lookup yields CDR1 SGHTA and CDR2 FQGNSA. There are 13 residues in the CDR3. The CDR3 coding sequence is TGTGCCAGCAGCAGAGAAGTGGGGAAGGGCTACACCTTC. This translates into CASSREVGKGYTF.

The rearrangement uses TRBV6-2 or TRBV6-3 and TRBJ1-2, with D hard to call. V dropped 5 bases and J dropped 6 bases, with 13 bases sitting between them. From germline, CDR1 is MNHEY and CDR2 SVGEGT. This CDR3 is built from 13 residues. The CDR3 here is CASSDPTRDGYTF. The CDR3 nucleotides read TGTGCCAGCAGTGACCCAACACGGGATGGCTACACCTTC.

This clonotype was detected only a few times. This chain uses TRBV4-1 with TRBJ2-7, with unresolved D. The CDR3 spans 16 residues. V lost 0 bases to trimming and J lost 0 bases, with 12 bases between them. Germline loops: CDR1 MGHRA, CDR2 YSYEKL. The CDR3 DNA is TGCGCCAGCAGCCAAGATCCCCTTCGGGTCTCCTACGAGCAGTACTTC. It encodes CASSQDPLRVSYEQYF.

The chain recombines TRBV6-2 or TRBV6-3 with TRBJ1-1; 11 bases fit TRBD1. The germline V gene has CDR1 MNHEY and CDR2 SVGEGT. The CDR3 is 15 amino acids. The V gene end was trimmed by 5 bases and the J gene end by 4 bases; junction bases not matched to a gene: 6. CDR3 coding DNA: TGTGCCAGCAGTCGGACAGGGGGCTTGGGCACTGAAGCTTTCTTT. Its protein is CASSRTGGLGTEAFF.

V is TRBV6-1 and J is TRBJ2-7, with D perhaps matching TRBD2 (6 bases). The J call may be in error: the DNA end matches TRBJ2-5 better. This CDR3 comprises 15 residues. Germline CDR1 reads MNHNS; CDR2 reads SASEGT. The CDR3 region has the DNA TGTGCCAGCAGATTTAGGAGTCGGGGGCAAGAGACCCAGTACTTC. The encoded protein is CASRFRSRGQETQYF.

This clonotype was seen a handful of times. The rearrangement joins TRBV12-3 or TRBV12-4 to TRBJ2-2; D is unresolved. V lost 3 bases and J lost 1, with 18 bases in between. This CDR3 spans 18 amino acids. In DNA form, the CDR3 reads TGTGCCAGCAGTTTCGATCCGGCGACGCCGGGGAACACCGGGGAGCTGTTTTTT. This translates into CASSFDPATPGNTGELFF.

The chain uses TRBV6-2 or TRBV6-3 and TRBJ2-2; D not certain. V shed 0 bases and J shed 7 bases, with 9 bases lying between them. The germline gives CDR1 MNHEY, CDR2 SVGEGT. The CDR3 spans 14 residues. CDR3 in DNA: TGTGCCAGCAGTTACTCGAACGGGTACGGGGAGCTGTTTTTT. This translates into CASSYSNGYGELFF.

V is TRBV4-1 and J is TRBJ1-1; no reliable D call. V lost 4 bases, J lost 0 bases, and 15 bases lay in between. Looked up from germline, CDR1 is MGHRA and CDR2 is YSYEKL. The length of the CDR3 is 16 residues. The CDR3 protein is CASSPLAGNMNTEAFF. The CDR3 region has the DNA TGCGCCAGCAGCCCACTCGCCGGGAATATGAACACTGAAGCTTTCTTT.

The chain uses TRBV28 and TRBJ2-1, with 8 bases fitting TRBD2. The CDR3 contains 15 residues. V lost 3 bases and J lost 8; bases outside the gene matches: 9. Germline V CDR1 and CDR2: MDHEN, SYDVKM. The CDR3 sequence is CASSFLLRGGHEQFF. The CDR3 bases are TGTGCCAGCAGTTTTCTTTTACGGGGGGGTCATGAGCAGTTCTTC.

This clonotype came up a few times. The chain has TRBV20-1 and TRBJ2-7; a weak D match, TRBD2 (5 bases). The V gene's germline CDR1 is DFQATT and CDR2 SNEGSKA (reference sequence). The CDR3 is made up of 11 amino acids. The CDR3 sequence is CIIPLGREQYF. Here the CDR3 DNA reads TGCATCATACCACTAGGCCGCGAGCAGTACTTC.